Listed below are T cell receptor beta chains from one sample, sequenced in a study of T cells in Graves' hyperthyroidism and ophthalmopathy. TCRdb re-analysed the multiplex PCR reads in MiXCR, keeping a single row per CDR3 protein. The table records around 350,000 distinct CDR3 sequences, roughly 15% of them present only once. Sequenced material: blood. Receptors were obtained from a woman aged 55-70 years with Graves' ophthalmopathy. Both conserved end residues are trimmed from each CDR3. The D gene is left open where the match is weak.

D: TRBD1
V: TRBV6-1
CDR3: ASSRTGGSEKLF

D: TRBD2
V: TRBV28
CDR3: ASSSPRREGRYNEQF

D: TRBD2
V: TRBV18
CDR3: ASSPRAAGLAGGGTQY

D: -
V: TRBV28
CDR3: ASSLSWYGRSQETQY

D: -
V: TRBV7-9
CDR3: ASSLAGWGRPSYEQY

D: -
V: TRBV5-1
CDR3: ASSLAGSATYEQY

D: -
V: TRBV18
CDR3: ASYPRTAYSPLH

D: TRBD1
V: TRBV5-6
CDR3: ASSLRTGTGNEQF

D: TRBD1
V: TRBV19
CDR3: ASSIKQGAVAYNEQF

D: -
V: TRBV10-3
CDR3: ATREGTNYGYT

D: TRBD2
V: TRBV20-1
CDR3: SASGLAGSHEQY

D: -
V: TRBV5-1
CDR3: ASSSGMNTEAF

D: TRBD1
V: TRBV15
CDR3: ATSRDFPGTGGQGVGTGELF

D: -
V: TRBV7-2
CDR3: ASSFRDGNYEQY

D: -
V: TRBV7-9
CDR3: ASSLPASSYNEQF

D: -
V: TRBV5-1
CDR3: ASSSGTGGRPLH

D: -
V: TRBV7-2
CDR3: ASSLYNANTGELF

D: -
V: TRBV2
CDR3: ASSVERPRGGYT

D: TRBD1
V: TRBV30
CDR3: AWSGGGGTGELF

D: -
V: TRBV6-2/TRBV6-3
CDR3: ASRNVVRGYEQY

D: -
V: TRBV5-1
CDR3: ASSPERGDTQY

D: -
V: TRBV10-3
CDR3: ASRGGGGSSYEQY

D: TRBD2
V: TRBV12-5
CDR3: ASGLVLTSGTAGELF

D: -
V: TRBV5-1
CDR3: ASSFGEGYGYT

D: -
V: TRBV20-1
CDR3: SAYPLGPDTQY

D: -
V: TRBV9
CDR3: ASSFGTGNTIY

D: TRBD2
V: TRBV10-1
CDR3: ASSDSFPGGFRDEQF

D: TRBD2
V: TRBV29-1
CDR3: SVEGLAGHTDTQY

D: -
V: TRBV30
CDR3: AWTIPGVSYGYT

D: -
V: TRBV12-3/TRBV12-4
CDR3: ASSFRQDGEQY

D: -
V: TRBV5-1
CDR3: ASSLAGQVSYNEQF

D: -
V: TRBV7-2
CDR3: ASSFGGRSQETQY

D: -
V: TRBV7-9
CDR3: ASLGLGTGELF

D: -
V: TRBV7-9
CDR3: ASSVSGNTEAF

D: TRBD2
V: TRBV12-3/TRBV12-4
CDR3: ASSLWAGGNNEQF

D: -
V: TRBV20-1
CDR3: SARVRGGMNTEAF

D: -
V: TRBV12-3/TRBV12-4
CDR3: ASSLSPATTDTQY

D: TRBD1
V: TRBV12-3/TRBV12-4
CDR3: ASSPPGQGTSGANVLT

D: -
V: TRBV30
CDR3: AWSSPGGEQY

D: TRBD2
V: TRBV28
CDR3: ASSSRAGVIYEQY

D: -
V: TRBV7-9
CDR3: ASSVTRDMGDTQY

D: TRBD1
V: TRBV5-6
CDR3: ASSRPGQGYEQY

D: TRBD2
V: TRBV14
CDR3: ASSHERLAGKDTQY

D: -
V: TRBV30
CDR3: AASKGNTEAF

D: TRBD2
V: TRBV9
CDR3: ASSVSSGRGNEQF

D: -
V: TRBV5-5
CDR3: ASSLGAGGEKLF

D: -
V: TRBV11-2
CDR3: ASSHREVSYEQY

D: TRBD1
V: TRBV7-2
CDR3: ASSRSAGGHEKLF